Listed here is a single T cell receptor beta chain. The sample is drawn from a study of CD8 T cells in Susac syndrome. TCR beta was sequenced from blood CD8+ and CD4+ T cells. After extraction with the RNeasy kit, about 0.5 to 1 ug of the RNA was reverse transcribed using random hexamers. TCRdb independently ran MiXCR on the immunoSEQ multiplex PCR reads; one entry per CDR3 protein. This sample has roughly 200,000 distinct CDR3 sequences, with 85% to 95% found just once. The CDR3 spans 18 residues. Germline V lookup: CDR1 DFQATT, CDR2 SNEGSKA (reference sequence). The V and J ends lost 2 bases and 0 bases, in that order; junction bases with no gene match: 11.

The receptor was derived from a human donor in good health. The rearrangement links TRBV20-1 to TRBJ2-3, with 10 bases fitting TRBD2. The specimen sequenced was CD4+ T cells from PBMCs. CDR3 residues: CSARPLAGVKTSTDTQYF. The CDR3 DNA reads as TGCAGTGCTAGACCCCTAGCGGGGGTGAAAACTAGCACAGATACGCAGTATTTT.